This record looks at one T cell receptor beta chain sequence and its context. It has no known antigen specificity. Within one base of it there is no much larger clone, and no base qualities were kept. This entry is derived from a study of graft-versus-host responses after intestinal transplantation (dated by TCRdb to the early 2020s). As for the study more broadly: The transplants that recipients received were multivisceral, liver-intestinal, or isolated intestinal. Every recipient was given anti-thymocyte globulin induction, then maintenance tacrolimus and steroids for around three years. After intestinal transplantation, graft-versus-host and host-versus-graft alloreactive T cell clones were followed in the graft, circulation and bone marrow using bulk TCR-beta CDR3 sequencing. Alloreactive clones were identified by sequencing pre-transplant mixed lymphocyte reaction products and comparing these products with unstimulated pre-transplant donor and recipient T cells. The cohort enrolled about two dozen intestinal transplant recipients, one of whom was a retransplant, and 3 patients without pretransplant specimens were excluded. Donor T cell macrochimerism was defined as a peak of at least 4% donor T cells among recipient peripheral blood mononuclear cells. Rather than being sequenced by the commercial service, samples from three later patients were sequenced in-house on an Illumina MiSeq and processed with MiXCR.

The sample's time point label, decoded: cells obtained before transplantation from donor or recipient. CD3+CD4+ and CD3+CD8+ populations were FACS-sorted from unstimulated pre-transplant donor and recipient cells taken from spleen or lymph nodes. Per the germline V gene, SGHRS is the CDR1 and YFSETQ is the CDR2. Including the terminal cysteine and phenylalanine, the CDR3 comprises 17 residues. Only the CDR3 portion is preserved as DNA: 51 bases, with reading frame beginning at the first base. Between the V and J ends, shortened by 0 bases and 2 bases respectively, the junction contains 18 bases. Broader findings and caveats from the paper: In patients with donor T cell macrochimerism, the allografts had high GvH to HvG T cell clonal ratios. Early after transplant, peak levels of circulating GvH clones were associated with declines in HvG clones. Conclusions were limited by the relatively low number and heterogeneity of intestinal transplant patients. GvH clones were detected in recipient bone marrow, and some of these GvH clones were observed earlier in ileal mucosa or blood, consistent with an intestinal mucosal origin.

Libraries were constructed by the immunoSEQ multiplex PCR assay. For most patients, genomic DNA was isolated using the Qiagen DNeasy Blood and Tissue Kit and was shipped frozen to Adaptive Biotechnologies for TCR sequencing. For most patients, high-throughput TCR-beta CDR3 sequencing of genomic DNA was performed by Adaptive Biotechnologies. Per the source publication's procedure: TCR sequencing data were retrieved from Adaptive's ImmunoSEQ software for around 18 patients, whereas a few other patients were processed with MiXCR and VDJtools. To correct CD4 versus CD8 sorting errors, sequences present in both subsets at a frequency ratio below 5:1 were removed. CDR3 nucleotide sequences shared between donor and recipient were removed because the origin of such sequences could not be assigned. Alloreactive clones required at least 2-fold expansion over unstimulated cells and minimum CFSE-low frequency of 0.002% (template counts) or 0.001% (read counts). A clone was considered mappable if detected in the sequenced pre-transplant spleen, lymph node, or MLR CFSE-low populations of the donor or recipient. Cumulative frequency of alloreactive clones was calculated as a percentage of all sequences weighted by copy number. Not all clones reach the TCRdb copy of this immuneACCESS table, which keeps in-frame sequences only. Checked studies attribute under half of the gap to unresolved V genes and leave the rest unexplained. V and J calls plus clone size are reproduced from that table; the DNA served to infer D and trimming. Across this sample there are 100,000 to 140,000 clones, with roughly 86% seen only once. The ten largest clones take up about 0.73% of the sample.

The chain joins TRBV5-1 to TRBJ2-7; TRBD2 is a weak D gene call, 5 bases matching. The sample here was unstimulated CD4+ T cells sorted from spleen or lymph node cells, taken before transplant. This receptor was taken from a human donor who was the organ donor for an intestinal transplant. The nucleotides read TGCGCCAGCAGCTTGGGTGGCGCTAGCAGGATCCCCTACGAGCAGTACTTC. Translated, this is CASSLGGASRIPYEQYF.